The 28 T cell receptor beta chains below all came from one sample that was sequenced in a study of blood T cell repertoires in COVID-19. Libraries were prepared by immunoSEQ multiplex PCR; TCRdb keeps only in-frame clonotypes and omits some of them. The sample holds thousands of clones; around 85% are singletons and the top ten take 7% to 10%. Sequencing was performed on peripheral blood. The receptors shown here come from a human donor in a cohort sampled during active COVID-19.

The genes are TRBV18 and TRBJ1-1, with D perhaps matching TRBD1 (5 bases). The CDR3 length is 13 residues. Trimming took 8 bases from V and 2 from J, leaving 12 bases between them. Germline CDR1 and CDR2: KGHSH and LQKENI. DNA of the CDR3: TGTGCCAGCGCTGGAGGGGCCAACACTGAAGCTTTCTTT. Amino acids: CASAGGANTEAFF.

CDR3 in DNA: TGTGCCAGCAGCCAACGGTCAGGGGGCGTAAGCACCGGGGAGCTGTTTTTT. This codes for CASSQRSGGVSTGELFF. The chain carries TRBV11-3 and TRBJ2-2; 8 nucleotides match TRBD1. V gave up 5 bases and J gave up 4 bases; unmatched junction bases: 12. This CDR3 spans 17 amino acids. Looked up from germline, CDR1 is SGHNT and CDR2 is YENEEA.

Regarding this clone: Different DNA sequences within this sample yield the same CDR3. The chain has TRBV9 and TRBJ2-7; 7 bases map to TRBD2. Unmatched junction bases numbered 3, after V lost 0 bases and J lost 3 bases. Germline V gene data show CDR1 as SGDLS and CDR2 as YYNGEE. This CDR3 region has 14 residues. The CDR3 nucleotides are TGTGCCAGCAGCGTAGCCGGACTAGACTACGAGCAGTACTTC. Amino acids: CASSVAGLDYEQYF. Supplemented by reference TRBV9 and TRBJ2-7, the full variable domain reads DSGVTQTPKHLITATGQRVTLRCSPRSGDLSVYWYQQSLDQGLQFLIQYYNGEERAKGNILERFSAQQFPDLHSELNLSSLELGDSALYFCASSVAGLDYEQYFGPGTRLTVT.

The table lists this clone with a count of one. The chain couples TRBV6-4 to TRBJ1-2, with 8 bases lining up with TRBD1. With 0 bases clipped from V and 5 bases from J, the junction kept 8 bases outside the gene matches. This CDR3 comprises 16 residues. CDR1 and CDR2 (germline): MRHNA, SNTAGT. The DNA for the CDR3 is TGTGCCAGCAGTGACTCGTATCGGACAGGGCCTTATGGCTACACCTTC. The encoded protein is CASSDSYRTGPYGYTF.

This chain links TRBV28 with TRBJ1-5; 10 bases match TRBD1. The CDR3 contains 17 residues. Germline V lookup: CDR1 MDHEN, CDR2 SYDVKM. With 3 bases clipped from V and 7 bases from J, the junction kept 12 bases outside the gene matches. In nucleotides, the CDR3 is TGTGCCAGCAGTTTGCTGACAGGGGGCATCGGGGGGCAGCCCCAGCATTTT. This codes for CASSLLTGGIGGQPQHF.

The rearrangement links TRBV3-1 (or the pseudogene TRBV3-2) to TRBJ2-2; 7 bases line up with TRBD2. The germline CDR1 and CDR2 sequences are LGHDT and YNNKEL (reference sequence). This CDR3 comprises 16 residues. The J segment lost 0 bases and the V segment lost 3 bases, leaving 4 bases of the junction unmatched. CDR3 nucleotides: TGTGCCAGCAGCCATAACCGGGGGGCGAACACCGGGGAGCTGTTTTTT. Amino acids: CASSHNRGANTGELFF.

The chain has TRBV28 and TRBJ2-1; a possible D gene is TRBD1 (6 bases). Germline V gene data show CDR1 as MDHEN and CDR2 as SYDVKM. CDR3 length equals 15 residues. V was pared by 5 bases and J by 0 bases, with 11 bases between. CDR3 in DNA: TGTGCCAGCAGTCTTGGACAGACCTCCTACAATGAGCAGTTCTTC. Its translation is CASSLGQTSYNEQFF.

The rearrangement uses TRBV4-3 and TRBJ2-2; 9 bases line up with TRBD2. CDR3 length equals 17 residues. In germline, CDR1 is LGHNA, CDR2 YSLEER. Unmatched junction bases numbered 14, after V lost 5 bases and J lost 7 bases. As DNA, the CDR3 is TGCGCCAGCAGCTTGGAGACTAGCGGATTTGAAGGCGGGGAGCTGTTTTTT. Translating it yields CASSLETSGFEGGELFF.

The chain has TRBV27 and TRBJ1-1; 11 bases fit TRBD1. The CDR3 has 15 amino acids. V lost 0 bases to trimming and J lost 4 bases; unmatched junction nucleotides: 1. In germline, CDR1 is MNHEY, CDR2 SMNVEV (reference sequence). CDR3 sequence reads: CASSLSGTGGTEAFF. The CDR3 region has the DNA TGTGCCAGCAGTTTATCTGGGACAGGGGGCACTGAAGCTTTCTTT.

The chain has TRBV28 and TRBJ2-2; 9 bases map to TRBD2. This CDR3 spans 19 amino acids. V dropped 6 bases and J dropped 3; count of bases not matched to a gene: 17. CDR1 and CDR2 (germline): MDHEN, SYDVKM. CDR3 coding DNA: TGTGCCAGCAGCCCTACAGGATCTGCGCGGGAGGGGGACACCGGGGAGCTGTTTTTT. As protein: CASSPTGSAREGDTGELFF.

This sequence joins TRBV21-1 and TRBJ1-3; whether TRBD1, the table's D call, matches the DNA was not checked. TRBV21-1 is an annotated pseudogene. This CDR3 has 16 residues. The CDR3 DNA is TGTGCCAGCAGCTTTGAAGGGGGCTCAAGAGGAAACACCATATATTTT. It yields the protein CASSFEGGSRGNTIYF.

This rearrangement joins TRBV23-1 to TRBJ1-2, with D tentatively TRBD1 (5 bases). TRBV23-1 is sorted into the ORF group, with uncertain function. The CDR3 consists of 16 residues. Trimming took 1 base from V and 4 from J, leaving 16 bases between them. In DNA, the CDR3 is TGCGCCAGCAGTCAATGTTATGGGGCGCCCGGCTATGGCTACACCTTC. Protein: CASSQCYGAPGYGYTF.

This clone was detected once. V is TRBV4-1 and J is TRBJ1-1; a possible D gene is TRBD1 (5 bases). This CDR3 has 12 amino acids. Trimming took off 6 bases at V and 5 bases at J, with 10 bases between the two ends. Looked up from germline, CDR1 is MGHRA and CDR2 is YSYEKL. This CDR3 reads CASRRQGTEAFF. DNA of the CDR3: TGCGCCAGCAGAAGGCAGGGAACTGAAGCTTTCTTT.

The chain links TRBV6-5 to TRBJ2-7; 8 nucleotides line up with TRBD2. Germline assignment: CDR1 MNHEY and CDR2 SVGAGI. There are 15 residues in the CDR3. The junction had 4 bases not matched to a gene; V was cut back by 0 bases and J by 3 bases. The CDR3 protein is CASSYSSGSSYEQYF. The CDR3 DNA is TGTGCCAGCAGTTACTCGAGCGGGAGTAGCTACGAGCAGTACTTC.

The chain links TRBV19 to TRBJ1-1, with 7 bases lining up with TRBD1. The length of the CDR3 is 12 residues. Germline values: CDR1 LNHDA, CDR2 SQIVND (reference sequence). V was pared by 5 bases and J by 6 bases, with 3 bases of the junction left unmatched. Written as DNA, the CDR3 is TGTGCCAGTAGTTGGGGGACAGCTGAAGCTTTCTTT. The encoded protein is CASSWGTAEAFF. Filled out from reference TRBV19 and TRBJ1-1, the complete variable domain reads DGGITQSPKYLFRKEGQNVTLSCEQNLNHDAMYWYRQDPGQGLRLIYYSQIVNDFQKGDIAEGYSVSREKKESFPLTVTSAQKNPTAFYLCASSWGTAEAFFGQGTRLTVV.

The rearrangement uses TRBV5-5 and TRBJ2-1, with D possibly matching TRBD1 (6 bases). Per the germline V gene, CDR1 is SGHKS and CDR2 is YYEKEE (reference sequence). This CDR3 is 16 amino acids long. Trimming pared 7 bases from V and 0 bases from J, leaving 17 bases between. CDR3 region: CASEDRQLSSYNEQFF. The CDR3 DNA sequence: TGTGCCAGCGAGGACAGACAGTTGAGCTCCTACAATGAGCAGTTCTTC.

This clone was counted only a few times. This chain links TRBV28 with TRBJ2-1, with D unresolved. CDR1 is MDHEN and CDR2 is SYDVKM in the germline V gene. The CDR3 extends over 14 amino acids. Trimming removed 8 bases at V and 0 bases at J, with 11 bases between. CDR3 coding DNA: TGTGCCAGCGTTAGGAGCCTCTCCTACAATGAGCAGTTCTTC. This encodes CASVRSLSYNEQFF.

This clone was seen a single time. The chain is built from TRBV4-2 and TRBJ2-7; D perhaps matches TRBD1 (5 bases). Germline CDR1 reads LGHNA; CDR2 reads YNFKEQ. This CDR3 has 13 amino acids. V was shortened by 5 bases and J by 2 bases, with 10 bases between the two germline ends. The DNA for the CDR3 is TGTGCCAGCAGCTCCAGGGAAACCTACGAGCAGTACTTC. Its translation is CASSSRETYEQYF.

This sequence joins TRBV5-1 and TRBJ2-3; 8 bases match TRBD2. With V trimmed by 4 bases and J by 5 bases, 9 bases remained unmatched. Looked up from germline, CDR1 is SGHRS and CDR2 is YFSETQ. The length of the CDR3 is 15 residues. CDR3 residues: CASSVGTSSGDTQYF. In DNA, the CDR3 is TGCGCCAGCAGCGTCGGGACTAGTTCGGGAGATACGCAGTATTTT.

The chain is built from TRBV5-1 and TRBJ1-5; no reliable D call. Germline assignment: CDR1 SGHRS and CDR2 YFSETQ. The CDR3 loop spans 15 amino acids. The germline V and J ends were trimmed by 2 bases and 0 bases, with 9 bases remaining between them. CDR3 region: CASSLSGYSNQPQHF. The CDR3 DNA reads TGCGCCAGCAGCTTATCAGGTTATAGCAATCAGCCCCAGCATTTT.

This clone was picked up one time. The chain couples TRBV2 to TRBJ2-5; D not resolved. Germline-derived CDR1 and CDR2 are SNHLY and FYNNEI. Trimming stripped 7 bases from V and 4 bases from J, with 16 bases between. The CDR3 extends over 14 amino acids. The CDR3 reads CASTELGNPETQYF. In DNA, the CDR3 is TGTGCCAGCACCGAGCTGGGCAACCCAGAGACCCAGTACTTC.

V and J are TRBV2 and TRBJ1-2, with D perhaps TRBD1 (6 bases). V was cut by 3 bases and J by 8 bases, with 16 bases left in between. CDR1 is SNHLY, CDR2 FYNNEI, per germline. CDR3 length equals 14 residues. CDR3 in DNA: TGTGCCAGCAGTGAGCTTCAGGGGATGGGGGGCTACACCTTC. Protein product: CASSELQGMGGYTF.

The chain combines TRBV13 with TRBJ2-7, with 8 bases that match TRBD2. Germline CDR1 PRHDT, CDR2 FYEKMQ (reference sequence). The CDR3 sequence is 14 residues long. J lost 6 bases, V lost 3 bases, and 7 bases had no gene match. The CDR3 coding sequence is TGTGCCAGCAGCTTTAAGTTAGCGGGAAGCGAGCAGTACTTC. It specifies CASSFKLAGSEQYF.

The J gene is TRBJ1-6, the V gene TRBV27; a weak D match, TRBD1 (5 bases). This CDR3 has 14 residues. Germline values: CDR1 MNHEY, CDR2 SMNVEV (reference sequence). Trimming removed 4 bases at V and 1 base at J, with 5 bases between. The CDR3 DNA reads TGTGCCAGCAGTTCAGGGTCCTATAATTCACCCCTCCACTTT. This translates into CASSSGSYNSPLHF.

This clone was seen more than once but under ten times. Written as DNA, the CDR3 is TGCAGTGCTAGTTTTGGAGGAGTTAGCAATCAGCCCCAGCATTTT. Amino acid sequence: CSASFGGVSNQPQHF. This chain uses TRBV20-1 with TRBJ1-5, with D hard to call. CDR1 is DFQATT, CDR2 SNEGSKA, per germline (reference sequence). Trimming stripped 3 bases from V and 0 bases from J, with 12 bases between. CDR3 length: 15 residues.

This rearrangement joins TRBV27 to TRBJ2-7, with TRBD1 matching over 9 bases. The germline V gene encodes CDR1 MNHEY and CDR2 SMNVEV (reference sequence). V shed 4 bases and J 3 bases; nucleotides not matched to a gene: 1. There are 13 residues in the CDR3. As DNA, the CDR3 is TGTGCCAGCAGTTGGGGACAGGGCTACGAGCAGTACTTC. Translation: CASSWGQGYEQYF.

The chain uses TRBV19 and TRBJ2-1; 7 nucleotides align to TRBD2. Germline trimming cut 6 bases from V and 0 bases from J; bases unmatched to any gene: 5. This CDR3 has 15 amino acids. Germline V gene sequence: CDR1 LNHDA, CDR2 SQIVND (reference sequence). As DNA, the CDR3 is TGTGCCAGTAGACCAGCGGGGAGCTCCTACAATGAGCAGTTCTTC. This translates into CASRPAGSSYNEQFF.

This clone rates as medium-sized (0.01 to 0.1%). The V and J genes are TRBV27 and TRBJ2-1; perhaps TRBD1 as D (6 bases). The CDR3 loop spans 14 amino acids. Trimming took off 1 base at V and 7 bases at J, with 11 bases between the two ends. Germline CDR1 MNHEY, CDR2 SMNVEV (reference sequence). CDR3 in DNA: TGTGCCAGCAGTTTATATCAACAGGGTAATGAGCAGTTCTTC. Translation: CASSLYQQGNEQFF.